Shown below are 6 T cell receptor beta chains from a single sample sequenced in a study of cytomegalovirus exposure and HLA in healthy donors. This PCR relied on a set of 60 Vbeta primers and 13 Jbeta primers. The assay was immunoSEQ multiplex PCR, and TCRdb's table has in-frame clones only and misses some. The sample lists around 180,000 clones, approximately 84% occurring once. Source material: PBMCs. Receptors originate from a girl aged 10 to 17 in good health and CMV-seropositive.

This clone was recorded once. CDR3 nucleotide sequence: TGTGCCAGCAGCCGGGACAGGTATACCTATGGCTACACCTTC. It encodes CASSRDRYTYGYTF. The chain uses TRBV7-2 and TRBJ1-2; 8 nucleotides align to TRBD1. CDR3 length equals 14 residues. V gave up 5 bases and J gave up 4 bases; unmatched junction bases: 6. In germline, CDR1 is SGHTA, CDR2 FQGNSA.

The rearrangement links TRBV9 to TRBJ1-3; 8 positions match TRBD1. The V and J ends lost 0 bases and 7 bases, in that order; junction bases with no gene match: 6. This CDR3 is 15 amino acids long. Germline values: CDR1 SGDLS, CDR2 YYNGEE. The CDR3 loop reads CASSVAGQGWNTIYF. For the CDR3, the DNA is TGTGCCAGCAGCGTAGCCGGACAGGGATGGAACACCATATATTTT.

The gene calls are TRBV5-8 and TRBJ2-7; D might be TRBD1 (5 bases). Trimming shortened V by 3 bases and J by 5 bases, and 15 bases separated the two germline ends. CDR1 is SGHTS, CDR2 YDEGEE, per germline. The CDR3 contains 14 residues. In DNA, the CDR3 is TGTGCCAGCAGCTCACAGGTCGTGTTCCACGAGCAGTACTTC. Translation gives CASSSQVVFHEQYF. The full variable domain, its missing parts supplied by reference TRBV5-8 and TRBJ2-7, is EAGVTQSPTHLIKTRGQQATLRCSPISGHTSVYWYQQALGLGLQFLLWYDEGEERNRGNFPPRFSGRQFPNYSSELNVNALELEDSALYLCASSSQVVFHEQYFGPGTRLTVT.

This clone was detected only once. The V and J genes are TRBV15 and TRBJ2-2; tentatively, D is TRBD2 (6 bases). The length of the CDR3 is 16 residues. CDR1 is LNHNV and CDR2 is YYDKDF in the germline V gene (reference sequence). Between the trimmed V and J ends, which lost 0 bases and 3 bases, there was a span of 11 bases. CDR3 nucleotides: TGTGCCACCAGCAGAGATGCTGGAGGGTACACCGGGGAGCTGTTTTTT. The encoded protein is CATSRDAGGYTGELFF.

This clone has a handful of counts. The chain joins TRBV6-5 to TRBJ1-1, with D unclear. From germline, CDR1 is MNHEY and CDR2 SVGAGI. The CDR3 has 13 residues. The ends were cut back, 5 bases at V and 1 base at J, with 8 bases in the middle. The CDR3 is CASSQQKNTEAFF. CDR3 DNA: TGTGCCAGCAGTCAACAGAAGAACACTGAAGCTTTCTTT.

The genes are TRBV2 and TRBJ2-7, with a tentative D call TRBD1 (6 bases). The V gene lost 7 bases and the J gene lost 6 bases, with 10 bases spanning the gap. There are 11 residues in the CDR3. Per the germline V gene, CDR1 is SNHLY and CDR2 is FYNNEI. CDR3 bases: TGTGCCAGCAATCTACAGGGCGAGCAGTACTTC. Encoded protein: CASNLQGEQYF.